This T cell receptor (beta chain) was sequenced in a study of cytomegalovirus exposure and HLA in healthy donors. General observations from the study: The Asian-associated ancestry cluster reportedly had fewer N-insertions than the approximately 670-donor mean in a later analysis. Across HLA loci, a later analysis found differing TCR association rates, with DRB1 most and HLA-C fewest. A later analysis showed that HLA-associated TCR beta chains had undergone more clonal expansion than equally common others.

60 Vbeta and 13 Jbeta primers were used in PCR. Profiling relied on immunoSEQ multiplex PCR, and the TCRdb table lists in-frame clones only, not all of them. This sample has fewer than 250,000 clones; about 84% occur once, and the top ten carry less than 15%. A note on this clone: What it binds is not known.

The CDR3 loop spans 17 amino acids. Germline assignment: CDR1 SGHTS and CDR2 YDEGEE. The ends lost 0 bases at V and 4 bases at J; junction bases unmatched: 8. This sequence originates from a woman in her 30s in good health and CMV-seropositive. This rearrangement joins TRBV5-8 to TRBJ2-3, with 10 bases lining up with TRBD2. Sequencing was carried out using PBMCs. The CDR3: CASSLGFPSGGADTQYF. In DNA, the CDR3 is TGTGCCAGCAGCTTGGGGTTCCCTAGCGGGGGAGCAGATACGCAGTATTTT.